Below, 21 T cell receptor beta chains from the same sample are listed, as sequenced in a study of early T cells in non-severe SARS-CoV-2 infection. TCRdb used MiXCR to reprocess the 5' RACE reads, holding one entry per CDR3 protein. The sample lists about 58,000 distinct CDR3 sequences; around 12% were seen once. This sample comprised whole blood, obtained at baseline. All receptors derive from an adult who was a healthcare worker with PCR-confirmed SARS-CoV-2 infection or an uninfected control (not recorded which). The donor label of this sample is uncertain.

This clonotype was observed a handful of times. The rearrangement joins TRBV20-1 to TRBJ2-3, with D tentatively TRBD1 (6 bases). This CDR3 has 14 amino acids. The V gene lost 1 base and the J gene lost 5 bases, with 13 bases spanning the gap. CDR1 is DFQATT and CDR2 is SNEGSKA in the germline V gene (reference sequence). In DNA, the CDR3 is TGCAGTGCTAGAGGGGGGCTAGCAGGAGATACGCAGTATTTT. Its translation is CSARGGLAGDTQYF.

The rearrangement links TRBV18 to TRBJ2-3; D not certain. Germline values: CDR1 KGHSH, CDR2 LQKENI. CDR3 length equals 13 residues. Between the trimmed V and J ends, which lost 3 bases and 2 bases, there was a span of 6 bases. The DNA of the CDR3 is TGTGCCAGCTCACCTTCCAACACAGATACGCAGTATTTT. This codes for CASSPSNTDTQYF.

This clonotype was detected many times. The chain links TRBV5-4 to TRBJ1-1; D ambiguous. Trimming left V 3 bases short and J 0 bases short, with 6 bases between. Germline CDR1 and CDR2: SGHNT and YYREEE (reference sequence). The CDR3 is 13 amino acids. The CDR3 reads CASSWHMNTEAFF. As DNA, the CDR3 is TGTGCCAGCAGCTGGCACATGAACACTGAAGCTTTCTTT.

This clonotype was seen at least ten times. This rearrangement joins TRBV7-8 to TRBJ1-6; D perhaps matches TRBD1 (5 bases). The germline V gene encodes CDR1 SGHVS and CDR2 FQNEAQ. V gave up 5 bases and J gave up 7 bases, with 18 bases separating them. This CDR3 region has 16 residues. CDR3 loop: CASSPPKGEINSPLHF. The CDR3 coding sequence is TGTGCCAGCAGCCCCCCAAAAGGGGAGATAAATTCACCCCTCCACTTT.

This clonotype was counted a few times. The gene calls are TRBV7-6 and TRBJ2-5, with 13 bases fitting TRBD2. J lost 0 bases, V lost 1 base, and 11 bases had no gene match. The germline V gene has CDR1 SGHVS and CDR2 FNYEAQ. The CDR3 spans 20 residues. The CDR3 nucleotides read TGTGCCAGCAGCTTAGAAGGGACTAGCGGGGTAGAAGGGAACCAAGAGACCCAGTACTTC. Translation gives CASSLEGTSGVEGNQETQYF.

This clonotype was picked up a small number of times. The chain combines TRBV11-2 with TRBJ1-2, with 8 bases matching TRBD1. Losses at the gene ends were 1 base for V and 4 bases for J; bases not matched to a gene: 8. The germline CDR1 and CDR2 sequences are SGHAT and FQNNGV. This CDR3 is built from 16 residues. The CDR3 DNA sequence: TGTGCCAGCAGCTTAGTTGGGACAGGCCCCCTCTATGGCTACACCTTC. Translated, it gives CASSLVGTGPLYGYTF.

This clonotype was seen repeatedly, ten times or more. This sequence joins TRBV7-6 and TRBJ2-7; 10 nucleotides match TRBD1. CDR1 is SGHVS and CDR2 is FNYEAQ in the germline V gene. CDR3 length: 18 amino acids. CDR3 loop: CASCFGDRGRVPFYEQYV. The DNA for the CDR3 is TGTGCCAGCTGCTTTGGGGACAGGGGACGGGTTCCTTTCTACGAGCAGTACGTC.

V gene TRBV5-4 combines with J gene TRBJ2-5; 13 bases fit TRBD2. The CDR3 consists of 15 residues. Germline trimming cut 4 bases from V and 13 bases from J; bases unmatched to any gene: 13. Germline lookup yields CDR1 SGHNT and CDR2 YYREEE (reference sequence). This CDR3 is CASSGGTSGATKAYF. CDR3 nucleotides: TGTGCCAGCAGCGGGGGGACTAGCGGGGCGACCAAGGCGTACTTC.

This clonotype has just a few counts. CDR3 nucleotide sequence: TGCAGTGCTAGCTCGGTCTCCTCTGGGGCCAACGTCCTGACTTTC. This translates into CSASSVSSGANVLTF. The rearrangement links TRBV20-1 to TRBJ2-6; D unresolved. Trimming left V 3 bases short and J 0 bases short, with 9 bases between. Germline CDR1 reads DFQATT; CDR2 reads SNEGSKA (reference sequence). The CDR3 consists of 15 residues.

This rearrangement joins TRBV6-1 to TRBJ1-1; D uncertain. Germline lookup yields CDR1 MNHNS and CDR2 SASEGT. The CDR3 loop spans 13 amino acids. Deletions cut 3 bases from V and 5 bases from J, with 10 bases between. CDR3 sequence (DNA): TGTGCCAGCAGTGACCTAAGTGGGACTGAAGCTTTCTTT. The encoded protein is CASSDLSGTEAFF.

This clonotype was detected a few times. In DNA form, the CDR3 reads TGCGCCAGCAGCTCTAGCCGGGACGCTGAAGCTTTCTTT. This sequence encodes CASSSSRDAEAFF. The chain couples TRBV5-1 to TRBJ1-1; D might be TRBD1 (5 bases). Germline loops: CDR1 SGHRS, CDR2 YFSETQ. The V gene lost 3 bases and the J gene lost 6 bases, with 12 bases spanning the gap. The CDR3 is 13 amino acids.

This clonotype was observed many times. CDR3: CASSDPSGTGRTDTQYF. CDR3 nucleotide sequence: TGTGCCAGCAGTGACCCATCCGGGACAGGGCGGACAGATACGCAGTATTTT. The chain joins TRBV25-1 to TRBJ2-3; 9 positions match TRBD1. J gave up 3 bases and V 3 bases, and 10 bases lay outside the gene matches. The germline V gene has CDR1 MGHDK and CDR2 SYGVNS. The length of the CDR3 is 17 residues.

This clonotype was observed a few times. CDR3 nucleotide sequence: TGTGCCAGCTCATCCCGGACACAAGCTCTTACGGTAAAACTGTTTTTT. As protein: CASSSRTQALTVKLFF. The chain couples TRBV18 to TRBJ1-4; tentative D call: TRBD1 (5 bases). This CDR3 has 16 amino acids. Trimming took off 5 bases at V and 10 bases at J, with 23 bases between the two ends. Germline CDR1 KGHSH, CDR2 LQKENI. The full variable domain, its missing parts supplied by reference TRBV18 and TRBJ1-4, is NAGVMQNPRHLVRRRGQEARLRCSPMKGHSHVYWYRQLPEEGLKFMVYLQKENIIDESGMPKERFSAEFPKEGPSILRIQQVVRGDSAAYFCASSSRTQALTVKLFFGSGTQLSVL.

As to this clonotype: This could be a read error, since a much larger clone is one nucleotide away. The genes are TRBV3-1 and TRBJ1-2; D is unclear. Germline V gene data show CDR1 as LGHDT and CDR2 as YNNKEL (reference sequence). CDR3 length equals 12 residues. DNA for the CDR3: TGTGCCAGCAGAGACGGAAACTATAGCTACACCTTC. It is translated as CASRDGNYSYTF. Supplemented by reference TRBV3-1 and TRBJ1-2, the full variable domain reads DTAVSQTPKYLVTQMGNDKSIKCEQNLGHDTMYWYKQDSKKFLKIMFSYNNKELIINETVPNRFSPKSPDKAHLNLHINSLELGDSAVYFCASRDGNYSYTFGSGTRLTVV.

This clonotype came up a few times. The chain employs TRBV2 and TRBJ2-3; 9 nucleotides agree with TRBD2. With V trimmed by 4 bases and J by 6 bases, 8 bases remained unmatched. This CDR3 is 15 amino acids long. CDR1 is SNHLY and CDR2 is FYNNEI in the germline V gene. The DNA of the CDR3 is TGTGCCAGCAGTGGGACTAGCGATAAGATGGATACGCAGTATTTT. Translation: CASSGTSDKMDTQYF. Variable domain in full (rest from reference TRBV2 and TRBJ2-3): EPEVTQTPSHQVTQMGQEVILRCVPISNHLYFYWYRQILGQKVEFLVSFYNNEISEKSEIFDDQFSVERPDGSNFTLKIRSTKLEDSAMYFCASSGTSDKMDTQYFGPGTRLTVL.

This clonotype was observed a few times. The chain carries TRBV6-6 and TRBJ2-7; TRBD1 matches at 7 bases. CDR3 length: 17 residues. The ends lost 0 bases at V and 3 bases at J; junction bases unmatched: 11. Germline CDR1 and CDR2: MNHNY and SVGAGI (reference sequence). The CDR3 bases are TGTGCCAGCAGTTACTCGCTACAGGGGACCCCCTACTACGAGCAGTACGTC. Amino acids: CASSYSLQGTPYYEQYV.

This clonotype was detected a few times. V usage is TRBV20-1 and J usage is TRBJ2-3; no clear D gene. V was cut by 1 base and J by 3 bases, with 11 bases left in between. The CDR3 consists of 14 residues. Per germline, CDR1 DFQATT and CDR2 SNEGSKA (reference sequence). The CDR3 DNA sequence: TGCAGTGCTAGAGCCCTAGGAGAGACAGATACGCAGTATTTT. Protein sequence: CSARALGETDTQYF.

This clonotype was counted between two and nine times. The rearrangement links TRBV9 to TRBJ2-1, with D perhaps TRBD1 (6 bases). The length of the CDR3 is 12 residues. Between the trimmed V and J ends, which lost 3 bases and 7 bases, there was a span of 8 bases. Germline assignment: CDR1 SGDLS and CDR2 YYNGEE. CDR3 region: CASSGTGNEQFF. For the CDR3, the DNA is TGTGCCAGCAGCGGTACAGGGAATGAGCAGTTCTTC.

This clonotype showed up many times. This rearrangement joins TRBV7-2 to TRBJ2-3, with a tentative D call TRBD2 (6 bases). V was pared by 2 bases and J by 2 bases, with 14 bases between. The CDR3 length is 16 residues. The V gene's germline CDR1 is SGHTA and CDR2 FQGNSA. The CDR3 loop reads CASSLTEGYITDTQYF. The CDR3 DNA reads as TGTGCCAGCAGCTTAACGGAGGGGTACATCACAGATACGCAGTATTTT.

There are a few counts of this clonotype. The V and J genes are TRBV2 and TRBJ1-2; weak D call: TRBD1 (5 bases). Trimming removed 7 bases from V and 8 bases from J, with 20 bases in between. The CDR3 contains 14 residues. Germline V CDR1 and CDR2: SNHLY, FYNNEI. CDR3 nucleotides: TGTGCCAGCATCGCCCAGGGCCTCCTGGAGGGCTACACCTTC. Protein product: CASIAQGLLEGYTF.

This clonotype was counted ten times or more. The chain links TRBV24-1 to TRBJ2-1; 8 bases match TRBD1. CDR3 size: 16 residues. Germline CDR1 and CDR2: KGHDR and SFDVKD. V trimming: 4 bases; J trimming: 2 bases; junction bases outside the gene matches: 6. The CDR3 DNA is TGTGCCACCAGTGAAACACAGGGGGGACCCTACAATGAGCAGTTCTTC. Protein sequence: CATSETQGGPYNEQFF.